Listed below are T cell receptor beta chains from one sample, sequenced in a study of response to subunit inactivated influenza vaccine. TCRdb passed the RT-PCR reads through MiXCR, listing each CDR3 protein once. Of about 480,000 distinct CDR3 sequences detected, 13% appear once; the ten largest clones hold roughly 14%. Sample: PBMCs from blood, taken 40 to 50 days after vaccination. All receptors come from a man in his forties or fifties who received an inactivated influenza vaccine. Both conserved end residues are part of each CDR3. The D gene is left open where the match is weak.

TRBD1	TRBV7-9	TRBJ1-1	CASSLAPGQGNTEAFF
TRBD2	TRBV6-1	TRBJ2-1	CASSAERGPGNEQFF
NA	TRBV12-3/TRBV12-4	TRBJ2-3	CASSLGGYTDTQYF
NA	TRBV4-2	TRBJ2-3	CASSQRSTSPPDTQYF
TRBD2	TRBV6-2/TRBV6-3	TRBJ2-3	CASRPAGGLTDTQYF
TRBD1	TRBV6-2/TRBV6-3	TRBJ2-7	CASRRDRTYEQYF
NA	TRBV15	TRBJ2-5	CATSRDIGVRTRQETQYF
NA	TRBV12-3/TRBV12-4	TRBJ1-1	CASSSGTWVGAFF
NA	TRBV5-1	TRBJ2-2	CASRKSDTGELFF
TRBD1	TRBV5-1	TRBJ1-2	CASSSSFTGDHGYTF
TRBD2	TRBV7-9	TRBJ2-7	CASSLTRAGGSYEQYF
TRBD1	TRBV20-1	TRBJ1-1	CSARPDRNFLNTEAFF
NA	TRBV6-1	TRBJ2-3	CASRIDSSFYDTQYF
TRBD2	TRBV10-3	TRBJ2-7	CAISESLAGEQYF
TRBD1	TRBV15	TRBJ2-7	CATSRGQGQGEQYF
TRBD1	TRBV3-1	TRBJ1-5	CASSQDLGGGQPQHF
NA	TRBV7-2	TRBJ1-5	CASSSSGGNQPQHF
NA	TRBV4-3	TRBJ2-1	CASSQDTATNDQFF
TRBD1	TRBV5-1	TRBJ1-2	CASSPTWTGLGYTF
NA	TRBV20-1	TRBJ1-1	CRRRGQANTEAFF
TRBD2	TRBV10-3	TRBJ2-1	CAISETSGNEQFF
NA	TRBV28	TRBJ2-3	CASSLSPSYGTDTQYF
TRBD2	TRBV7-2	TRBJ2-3	CASSLVRAGERTDTQYF
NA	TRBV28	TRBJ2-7	CASSMEDGSSYEQYF
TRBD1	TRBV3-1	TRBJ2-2	CASSQDRDSPMTRELFF
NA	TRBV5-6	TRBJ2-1	CASSSFPPDYNEQFF
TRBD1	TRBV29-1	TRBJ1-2	CSVHSGLTGATAWGYTF
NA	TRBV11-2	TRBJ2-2	CASSLGGVDSGELFF
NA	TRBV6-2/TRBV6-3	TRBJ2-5	CASSYYGTNQETQYF
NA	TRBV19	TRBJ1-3	CATAEEPGSGNTIYF
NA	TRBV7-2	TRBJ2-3	CASSLYDRLTDTQYF
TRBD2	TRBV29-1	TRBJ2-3	CSVGIAGGGDTQYF
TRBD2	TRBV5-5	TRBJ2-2	CASRQPGLATGELFF
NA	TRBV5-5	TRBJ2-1	CASSLIFPDIRGRNEQFF
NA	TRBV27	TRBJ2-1	CASSRGREGVRNEQFF
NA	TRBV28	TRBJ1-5	CASSPGVNQPQHF
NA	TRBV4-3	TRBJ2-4	CASSQDLLVGLAKNIQYF
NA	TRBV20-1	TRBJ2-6	CSARSRQDVGANVLTF
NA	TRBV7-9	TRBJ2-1	CASGKGGGNEQFF
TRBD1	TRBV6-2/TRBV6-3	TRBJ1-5	CASSYSIARGLDQPQHF
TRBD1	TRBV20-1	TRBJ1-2	CSANPDRMSGRGYGYTF
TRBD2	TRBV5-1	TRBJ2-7	CASSMNAGTSGTLYEQYF
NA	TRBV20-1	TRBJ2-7	CSASPGTASYEQYF
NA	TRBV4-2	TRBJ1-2	CASSQDRSDRQSTF
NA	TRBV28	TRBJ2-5	CASSRPPQETQYF
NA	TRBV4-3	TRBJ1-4	CASSRSPVSGEKLFF
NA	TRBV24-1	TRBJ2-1	CATSDSLSSYNEQFF
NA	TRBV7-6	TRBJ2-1	CASSLRQASYNEQFF
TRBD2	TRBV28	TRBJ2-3	CASSPTGLGVTDTQYF
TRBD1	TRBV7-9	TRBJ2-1	CASSPWLTGGPNEQFF
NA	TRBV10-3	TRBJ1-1	CAISEKQGKHTEAFF
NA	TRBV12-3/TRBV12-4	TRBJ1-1	CASSLKDPSEAFF
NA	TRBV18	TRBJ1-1	CASSEYLQLAEAFF
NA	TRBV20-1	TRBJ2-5	CSAIQPRTQETQYF